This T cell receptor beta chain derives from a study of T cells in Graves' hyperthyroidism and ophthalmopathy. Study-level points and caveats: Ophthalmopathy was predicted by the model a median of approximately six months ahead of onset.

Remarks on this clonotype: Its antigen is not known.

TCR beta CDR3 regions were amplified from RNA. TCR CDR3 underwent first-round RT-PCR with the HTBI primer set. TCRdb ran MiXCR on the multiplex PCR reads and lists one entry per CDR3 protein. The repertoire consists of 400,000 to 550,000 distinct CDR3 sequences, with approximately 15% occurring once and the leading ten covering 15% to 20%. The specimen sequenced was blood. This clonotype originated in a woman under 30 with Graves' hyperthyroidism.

For the CDR3, the DNA is TGTGCCTGGGGGGACGGGGGCGGGGGTTACAATGAGCAGTTCTTC. The encoded protein is CAWGDGGGGYNEQFF. V and J are TRBV30 and TRBJ2-1; D possibly corresponds to TRBD2 (7 bases). Trimming removed 5 bases at V and 4 bases at J, with 18 bases between. Germline CDR1 GTSNPN, CDR2 SVGIG (reference sequence). This CDR3 contains 15 residues.